This T cell receptor beta chain was identified during a study of blood T cell repertoires in COVID-19. As for the study in general: Acute and convalescent COVID-19 samples came from the United States, Italy and Spain. T cells, B-cell-depleted T cells, or PBMCs provided the cDNA or gDNA that served as material.

Original methodology: Counts of nucleated cells, estimated from reference gene primer amplification, were obtained. Profiled with immunoSEQ multiplex PCR; TCRdb holds only in-frame clones, not every one. The DNA was the basis for D and trimming; V, J and clone size are from that table. The sample includes about 170,000 clones, 80% to 85% of them seen just once. This clonotype was sampled from a human donor with acute or convalescent COVID-19. The donor label of this sample is uncertain. Sample: peripheral blood.

As DNA, the CDR3 is TGTGCCACCCACCGGAGGCTGAGCTCCTACAATGAGCAGTTCTTC. It translates to CATHRRLSSYNEQFF. The J gene is TRBJ2-1, the V gene TRBV15; D perhaps matches TRBD2 (5 bases). The germline CDR1 and CDR2 sequences are LNHNV and YYDKDF (reference sequence). V lost 8 bases to trimming and J lost 0 bases, with 14 bases between them. The CDR3 has 15 residues.